These 26 T cell receptor beta chains were all obtained from the same sample, sequenced in a study of identifying expanded T cells in peripheral blood. The method was immunoSEQ multiplex PCR; TCRdb's version includes in-frame clones alone and lacks a portion of them. The repertoire consists of over 85,000 clones, with about 85% occurring once and the leading ten covering around 4.5%. Material for sequencing was blood. These receptors originate from a person between 18 and 75 years old in good health.

To note about this clone: At one of its ends the junction is not consistent with the germline gene, which may arise from a read error. The V gene is TRBV5-6, the J gene TRBJ1-2, with D perhaps TRBD1 (5 bases). The germline V gene encodes CDR1 SGHDT and CDR2 YYEEEE. This CDR3 contains 13 residues. CDR3 residues: CASNRYPVGGTLF. The CDR3 bases are TGTGCCAGCAACCGATACCCAGTGGGGGGTACGCTCTTC.

CDR3 region: CASSLRRDNEQFF. The CDR3 DNA is TGTGCCAGCAGCTTAAGGCGGGACAATGAGCAGTTCTTC. V and J are TRBV7-3 and TRBJ2-1, with D possibly TRBD2 on 5 matching bases. With 1 base removed from V and 5 bases from J, the gap between germline ends came to 6 bases. The CDR3 is made up of 13 amino acids. Germline lookup yields CDR1 SGHTA and CDR2 FQGTGA.

This chain links TRBV30 with TRBJ2-7; D remains unclear. V dropped 0 bases and J dropped 3 bases, with 15 bases sitting between them. Looked up from germline, CDR1 is GTSNPN and CDR2 is SVGIG (reference sequence). The CDR3 totals 15 residues. CDR3 sequence: CAWSVRALDDYEQYF. CDR3 nucleotides: TGTGCCTGGAGTGTACGGGCGCTAGATGACTACGAGCAGTACTTC.

The rearrangement links TRBV2 to TRBJ2-6, with D perhaps matching TRBD1 or TRBD2 (5 bases each). V dropped 8 bases and J dropped 0 bases, with 14 bases sitting between them. The CDR3 totals 16 residues. Germline CDR1 reads SNHLY; CDR2 reads FYNNEI. For the CDR3, the DNA is TGTGCCAGCCACAAGGGACCACACTCTGGGGCCAACGTCCTGACTTTC. Its translation is CASHKGPHSGANVLTF.

J is TRBJ1-3 and V is TRBV11-3; the D is unclear. Germline V gene sequence: CDR1 SGHNT, CDR2 YENEEA. V was trimmed by 3 bases and J by 3 bases, leaving 3 bases between them. The CDR3 length is 12 residues. CDR3 loop: CASSFGGNTIYF. CDR3 nucleotide sequence: TGTGCCAGCAGCTTCGGTGGAAACACCATATATTTT. Drawing the rest from reference TRBV11-3 and TRBJ1-3, the complete variable domain is EAGVVQSPRYKIIEKKQPVAFWCNPISGHNTLYWYLQNLGQGPELLIRYENEEAVDDSQLPKDRFSAERLKGVDSTLKIQPAELGDSAVYLCASSFGGNTIYFGEGSWLTVV.

The chain joins TRBV20-1 to TRBJ1-1; D unclear. The CDR3 loop spans 11 amino acids. V was pared by 3 bases and J by 8 bases, with 10 bases between. The germline CDR1 and CDR2 sequences are DFQATT and SNEGSKA (reference sequence). In DNA form, the CDR3 reads TGCAGTGCTAGTGCATACTCAGAAGCTTTCTTT. It translates to CSASAYSEAFF.

The CDR3 is CASSWTGDSYNSPLHF. CDR3 DNA: TGTGCCAGCAGCTGGACAGGCGACTCCTATAATTCACCCCTCCACTTT. The chain joins TRBV7-8 to TRBJ1-6; 7 bases are a match to TRBD1. The V gene end was trimmed by 4 bases and the J gene end by 0 bases; junction bases not matched to a gene: 3. The CDR3 length is 16 residues. CDR1 is SGHVS and CDR2 is FQNEAQ in the germline V gene.

The CDR3, as DNA: TGCGCCACCGTGGGACAGGGGAACACTGAAGCTTTCTTT. It yields the protein CATVGQGNTEAFF. The chain links TRBV5-1 to TRBJ1-1; 9 bases are shared with TRBD1. The CDR3 is 13 amino acids. The V and J ends lost 9 bases and 1 base, in that order; junction bases with no gene match: 4. Germline CDR1 SGHRS, CDR2 YFSETQ.

This chain links TRBV7-9 with TRBJ2-7; the D gene is possibly TRBD2 (5 bases). V was trimmed by 2 bases and J by 3 bases, leaving 14 bases between them. Per the germline V gene, CDR1 is SEHNR and CDR2 is FQNEAQ (reference sequence). This CDR3 contains 15 residues. The CDR3 DNA reads as TGTGCCAGCAGCTTAACGGCGGGTCCAAGCTACGAGCAGTACTTC. Translating it yields CASSLTAGPSYEQYF.

The rearrangement links TRBV19 to TRBJ1-2; D gene uncertain. Germline CDR1 is LNHDA and CDR2 is SQIVND (reference sequence). V was clipped by 3 bases and J by 6 bases, with 11 bases between them. There are 13 residues in the CDR3. CDR3 loop: CASSIGRVHGYTF. CDR3 nucleotides: TGTGCCAGTAGTATCGGCCGGGTTCATGGCTACACCTTC.

The chain uses TRBV18 and TRBJ2-4, with a weak D call TRBD1 (5 bases). In germline, CDR1 is KGHSH, CDR2 LQKENI. V shed 0 bases and J shed 0 bases, with 12 bases lying between them. The length of the CDR3 is 17 residues. The CDR3 DNA reads as TGTGCCAGCTCACCACCTCAGGGATCCCAAGCCAAAAACATTCAGTACTTC. Protein: CASSPPQGSQAKNIQYF.

The chain links TRBV15 to TRBJ1-6, with no clear D. The CDR3 runs to 15 residues. The germline V and J ends were trimmed by 0 bases and 0 bases, with 3 bases remaining between them. Germline-derived CDR1 and CDR2 are LNHNV and YYDKDF (reference sequence). The CDR3 bases are TGTGCCACCAGCAGAGACACCTCCTATAATTCACCCCTCCACTTT. Protein sequence: CATSRDTSYNSPLHF.

The chain carries TRBV7-9 and TRBJ1-1, with TRBD1 identical over 10 bases. V lost 4 bases and J lost 4; bases outside the gene matches: 15. The length of the CDR3 is 18 residues. The germline V gene has CDR1 SEHNR and CDR2 FQNEAQ (reference sequence). CDR3 loop: CASSSLTRDRGVGTEAFF. Here the CDR3 DNA reads TGTGCCAGCAGCTCCCTTACTCGGGACAGGGGAGTTGGCACTGAAGCTTTCTTT.

The V gene is TRBV6-6, the J gene TRBJ2-5; D unresolved. The germline V gene has CDR1 MNHNY and CDR2 SVGAGI (reference sequence). The V end was cut by 10 bases, the J end by 5 bases, with 14 bases between. The CDR3 loop spans 12 amino acids. The CDR3 is CATSVIRETQYF. CDR3 DNA sequence: TGTGCCACCTCCGTTATTAGGGAGACCCAGTACTTC.

The chain uses TRBV6-1 and TRBJ1-1; D is unclear. Germline CDR1 is MNHNS and CDR2 is SASEGT. CDR3 length: 15 residues. Trimming cost V 7 bases and J 6 bases, with 21 bases left between them. CDR3 loop: CASISGESFVAEAFF. CDR3 coding DNA: TGTGCCAGCATATCGGGAGAGTCCTTTGTGGCTGAAGCTTTCTTT.

J is TRBJ1-6 and V is TRBV7-9, with a tentative D call TRBD1 (5 bases). Trimming shortened V by 4 bases and J by 5 bases, and 12 bases separated the two germline ends. The length of the CDR3 is 15 residues. Germline V lookup: CDR1 SEHNR, CDR2 FQNEAQ (reference sequence). The CDR3 DNA reads TGTGCCAGCAGCTCCCTCGGGGGAAATAATTCACCCCTCCACTTT. It yields the protein CASSSLGGNNSPLHF. Full variable domain (rest looked up from reference TRBV7-9 and TRBJ1-6): DTGVSQNPRHKITKRGQNVTFRCDPISEHNRLYWYRQTLGQGPEFLTYFQNEAQLEKSRLLSDRFSAERPKGSFSTLEIQRTEQGDSAMYLCASSSLGGNNSPLHFGNGTRLTVT.

This clone was recorded only once. The CDR3 loop is CASSPQENTGELFF. CDR3 nucleotides: TGTGCCAGCTCACCCCAGGAGAACACCGGGGAGCTGTTTTTT. The V and J genes are TRBV18 and TRBJ2-2, with no clear D. There are 14 residues in the CDR3. V lost 3 bases and J lost 1, with 6 bases in between. Germline CDR1 is KGHSH and CDR2 is LQKENI.

The chain couples TRBV7-3 to TRBJ2-1; 8 bases are shared with TRBD2. CDR3 length equals 17 residues. Germline V gene data show CDR1 as SGHTA and CDR2 as FQGTGA. V was pared by 5 bases and J by 7 bases, with 16 bases of the junction left unmatched. CDR3 sequence: CASSPTRGGAVYNEQFF. The CDR3 nucleotides are TGTGCCAGCAGCCCGACCCGGGGGGGGGCGGTTTATAATGAGCAGTTCTTC.

For the CDR3, the DNA is TGCGCCAGCAGCCCCTACCGGGACCTCTACGAGCAGTACTTC. Protein sequence: CASSPYRDLYEQYF. The chain has TRBV5-1 and TRBJ2-7; D could derive from TRBD1 or TRBD2 (5 bases each). Germline V gene sequence: CDR1 SGHRS, CDR2 YFSETQ. Deletions cut 4 bases from V and 3 bases from J, with 14 bases between. This CDR3 spans 14 amino acids.

CDR3 sequence (DNA): TGTGCCAGCAGCTTATTTAAGGGGGTCGGCACCGGGGAGCTGTTTTTT. Protein sequence: CASSLFKGVGTGELFF. The chain recombines TRBV7-2 with TRBJ2-2; weak D call: TRBD1 (6 bases). This CDR3 has 16 residues. V was pared by 2 bases and J by 4 bases, with 14 bases between. Germline assignment: CDR1 SGHTA and CDR2 FQGNSA.

V usage is TRBV11-2 and J usage is TRBJ2-1, with 7 bases matching TRBD1. Unmatched junction bases numbered 12, after V lost 5 bases and J lost 5 bases. Germline V lookup: CDR1 SGHAT, CDR2 FQNNGV. This CDR3 is 16 amino acids long. CDR3 region: CASSPGRQGSDNEQFF. CDR3 DNA sequence: TGTGCCAGCAGCCCCGGAAGACAGGGATCGGACAATGAGCAGTTCTTC. The complete variable domain, with remaining parts taken from reference TRBV11-2 and TRBJ2-1, reads EAGVAQSPRYKIIEKRQSVAFWCNPISGHATLYWYQQILGQGPKLLIQFQNNGVVDDSQLPKDRFSAERLKGVDSTLKIQPAKLEDSAVYLCASSPGRQGSDNEQFFGPGTRLTVL.

The chain is built from TRBV29-1 and TRBJ1-1, with a possible D match to TRBD1 (5 bases). CDR3 length: 12 amino acids. Per germline, CDR1 SQVTM and CDR2 ANQGSEA. Trimming took off 7 bases at V and 0 bases at J, with 9 bases between the two ends. CDR3 amino acids: CSGGTVNTEAFF. CDR3 sequence (DNA): TGCAGCGGGGGGACGGTGAACACTGAAGCTTTCTTT.

This chain links TRBV11-2 with TRBJ2-2; D call uncertain. The V end lost 6 bases, the J end lost 0 bases, and 14 bases lay between the germline ends. This CDR3 has 16 residues. From germline, CDR1 is SGHAT and CDR2 FQNNGV. CDR3 sequence reads: CASSPLGQTNTGELFF. The DNA of the CDR3 is TGTGCCAGCAGTCCTTTAGGGCAAACGAACACCGGGGAGCTGTTTTTT.

The CDR3 coding sequence is TGCGCCAGCAGCCTTAGGGCAGGATCGACTTCTAACTATGGCTACACCTTC. The encoded protein is CASSLRAGSTSNYGYTF. The gene calls are TRBV4-1 and TRBJ1-2; D is ambiguous. Trimming removed 4 bases from V and 0 bases from J, with 18 bases in between. CDR1 MGHRA and CDR2 YSYEKL come from the germline V gene. This CDR3 contains 17 residues.

The chain is built from TRBV4-3 and TRBJ1-2, with D perhaps matching TRBD1 (5 bases). The germline V gene has CDR1 LGHNA and CDR2 YSLEER. Between the trimmed V and J ends, which lost 3 bases and 3 bases, there was a span of 14 bases. CDR3 length: 15 amino acids. This CDR3 reads CASSQGPDGDYGYTF. The CDR3, as DNA: TGCGCCAGCAGCCAGGGGCCCGACGGGGACTATGGCTACACCTTC.

The chain uses TRBV11-3 and TRBJ1-6; D possibly corresponds to TRBD1 (6 bases). The V gene's germline CDR1 is SGHNT and CDR2 YENEEA. V was clipped by 6 bases and J by 10 bases, with 13 bases between them. The CDR3 covers 13 residues. The CDR3 region has the DNA TGTGCCAGCAGTTACAGGGCTGACTCACCCCTCCACTTT. Its protein product is CASSYRADSPLHF.